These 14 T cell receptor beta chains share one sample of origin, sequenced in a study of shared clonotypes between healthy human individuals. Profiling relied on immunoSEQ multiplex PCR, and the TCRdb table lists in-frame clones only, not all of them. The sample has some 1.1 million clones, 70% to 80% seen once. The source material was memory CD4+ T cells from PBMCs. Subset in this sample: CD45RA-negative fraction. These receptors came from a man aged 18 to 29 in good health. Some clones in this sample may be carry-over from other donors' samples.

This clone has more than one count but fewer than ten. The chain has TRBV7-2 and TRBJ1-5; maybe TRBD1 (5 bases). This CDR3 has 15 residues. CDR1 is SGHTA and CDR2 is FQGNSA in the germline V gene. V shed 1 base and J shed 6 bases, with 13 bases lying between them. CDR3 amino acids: CASSLGSEGFQPQHF. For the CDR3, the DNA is TGTGCCAGCAGCTTAGGGTCGGAGGGGTTTCAGCCCCAGCATTTT. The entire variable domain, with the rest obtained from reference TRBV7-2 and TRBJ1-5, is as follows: GAGVSQSPSNKVTEKGKDVELRCDPISGHTALYWYRQSLGQGLEFLIYFQGNSAPDKSGLPSDRFSAERTGGSVSTLTIQRTQQEDSAVYLCASSLGSEGFQPQHFGDGTRLSIL.

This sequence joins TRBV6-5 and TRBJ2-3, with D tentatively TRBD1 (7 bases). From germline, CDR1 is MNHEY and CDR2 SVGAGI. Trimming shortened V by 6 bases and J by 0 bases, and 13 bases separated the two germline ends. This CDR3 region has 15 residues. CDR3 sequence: CASRRRGTSTDTQYF. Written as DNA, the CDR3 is TGTGCCAGCAGGCGCAGGGGGACTAGCACAGATACGCAGTATTTT.

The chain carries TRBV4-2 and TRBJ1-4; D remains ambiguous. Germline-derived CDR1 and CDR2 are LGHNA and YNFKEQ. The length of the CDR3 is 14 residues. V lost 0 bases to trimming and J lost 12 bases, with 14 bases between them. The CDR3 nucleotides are TGTGCCAGCAGCCAAGAACCCACTGCCGTGGAACTGTTTTTT. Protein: CASSQEPTAVELFF.

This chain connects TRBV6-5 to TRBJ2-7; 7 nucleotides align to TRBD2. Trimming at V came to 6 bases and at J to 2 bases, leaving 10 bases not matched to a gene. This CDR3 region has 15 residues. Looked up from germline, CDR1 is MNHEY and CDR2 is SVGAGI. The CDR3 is CASSLGGTGTYEQYF. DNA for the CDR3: TGTGCCAGCAGCCTCGGGGGGACTGGGACCTACGAGCAGTACTTC.

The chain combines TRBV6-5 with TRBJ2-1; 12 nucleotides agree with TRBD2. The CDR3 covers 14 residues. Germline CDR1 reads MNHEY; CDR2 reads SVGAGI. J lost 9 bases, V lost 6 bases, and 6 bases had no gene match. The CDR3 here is CASRPSGRDGEQFF. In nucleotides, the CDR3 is TGTGCCAGCAGGCCTAGCGGGAGGGACGGTGAGCAGTTCTTC.

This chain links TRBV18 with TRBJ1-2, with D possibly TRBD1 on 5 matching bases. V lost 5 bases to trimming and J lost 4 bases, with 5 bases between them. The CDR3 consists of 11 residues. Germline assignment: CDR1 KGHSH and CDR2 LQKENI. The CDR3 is CASSGGYGYTF. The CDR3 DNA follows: TGTGCCAGCTCAGGGGGCTATGGCTACACCTTC.

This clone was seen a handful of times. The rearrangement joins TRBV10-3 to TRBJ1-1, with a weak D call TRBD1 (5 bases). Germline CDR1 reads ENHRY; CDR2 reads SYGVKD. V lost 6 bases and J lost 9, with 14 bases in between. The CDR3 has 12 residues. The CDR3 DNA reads TGTGCCATCAGACAAGGGGACTCACAAGCTTTCTTT. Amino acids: CAIRQGDSQAFF.

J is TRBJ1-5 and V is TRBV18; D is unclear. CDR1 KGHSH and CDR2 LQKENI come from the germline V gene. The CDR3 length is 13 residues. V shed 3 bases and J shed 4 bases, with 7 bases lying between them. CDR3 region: CASSPDPNQPQHF. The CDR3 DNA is TGTGCCAGCTCACCCGACCCTAATCAGCCCCAGCATTTT.

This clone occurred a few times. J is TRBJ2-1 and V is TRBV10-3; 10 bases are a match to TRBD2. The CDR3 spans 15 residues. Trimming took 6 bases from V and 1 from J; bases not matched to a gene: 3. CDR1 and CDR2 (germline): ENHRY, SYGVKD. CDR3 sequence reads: CAIREREGSYNEQFF. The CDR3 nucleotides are TGTGCCATCAGGGAGCGGGAGGGTTCCTACAATGAGCAGTTCTTC.

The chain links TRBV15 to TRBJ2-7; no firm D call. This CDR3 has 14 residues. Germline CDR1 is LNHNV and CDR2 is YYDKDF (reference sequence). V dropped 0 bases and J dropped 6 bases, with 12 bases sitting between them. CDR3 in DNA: TGTGCCACCAGCAGAGATCAAACAGAACTCGAGCAGTACTTC. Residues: CATSRDQTELEQYF.

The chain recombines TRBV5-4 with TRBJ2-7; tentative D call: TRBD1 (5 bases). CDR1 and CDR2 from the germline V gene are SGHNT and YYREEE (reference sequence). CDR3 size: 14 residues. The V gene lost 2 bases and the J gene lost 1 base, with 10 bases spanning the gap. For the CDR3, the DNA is TGTGCCAGCAGCTTTAATCCAGGGTCCTACGAGCAGTACTTC. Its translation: CASSFNPGSYEQYF.

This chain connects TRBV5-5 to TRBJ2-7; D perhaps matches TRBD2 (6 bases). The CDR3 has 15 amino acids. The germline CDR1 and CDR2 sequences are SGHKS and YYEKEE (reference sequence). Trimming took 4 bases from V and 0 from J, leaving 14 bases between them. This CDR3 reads CASSPGLLGSYEQYF. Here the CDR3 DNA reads TGTGCCAGCAGCCCGGGACTCTTAGGCTCCTACGAGCAGTACTTC.

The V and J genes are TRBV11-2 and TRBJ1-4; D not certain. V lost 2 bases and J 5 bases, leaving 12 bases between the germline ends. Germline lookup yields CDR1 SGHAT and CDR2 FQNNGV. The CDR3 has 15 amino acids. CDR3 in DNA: TGTGCCAGCAGCTTAATGGCAAGGCGGAATGAAAAACTGTTTTTT. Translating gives CASSLMARRNEKLFF. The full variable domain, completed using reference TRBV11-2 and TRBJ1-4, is EAGVAQSPRYKIIEKRQSVAFWCNPISGHATLYWYQQILGQGPKLLIQFQNNGVVDDSQLPKDRFSAERLKGVDSTLKIQPAKLEDSAVYLCASSLMARRNEKLFFGSGTQLSVL.

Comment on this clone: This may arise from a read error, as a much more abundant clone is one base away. Written as DNA, the CDR3 is TGCGCCAGCAGCCAAGAGGCCCCTTACGAAGGGGGGTCGGAAAAACTGTTTTTT. It is translated as CASSQEAPYEGGSEKLFF. The rearrangement links TRBV4-1 to TRBJ1-4; D is possibly TRBD1 (6 bases). This CDR3 region has 18 residues. In germline, CDR1 is MGHRA, CDR2 YSYEKL. V was shortened by 0 bases and J by 8 bases, with 22 bases between the two germline ends.